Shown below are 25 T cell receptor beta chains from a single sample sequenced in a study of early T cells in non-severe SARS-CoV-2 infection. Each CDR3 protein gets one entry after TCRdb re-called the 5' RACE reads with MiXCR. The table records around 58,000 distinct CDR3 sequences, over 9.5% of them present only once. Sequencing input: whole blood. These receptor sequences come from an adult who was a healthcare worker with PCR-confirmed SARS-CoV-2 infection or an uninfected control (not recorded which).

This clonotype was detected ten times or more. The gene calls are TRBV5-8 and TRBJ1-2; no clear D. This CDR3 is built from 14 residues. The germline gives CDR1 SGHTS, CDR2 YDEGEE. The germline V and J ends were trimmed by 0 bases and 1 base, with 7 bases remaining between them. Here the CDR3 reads CASSLAQVNYGYTF. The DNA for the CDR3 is TGTGCCAGCAGCTTGGCCCAGGTTAACTATGGCTACACCTTC.

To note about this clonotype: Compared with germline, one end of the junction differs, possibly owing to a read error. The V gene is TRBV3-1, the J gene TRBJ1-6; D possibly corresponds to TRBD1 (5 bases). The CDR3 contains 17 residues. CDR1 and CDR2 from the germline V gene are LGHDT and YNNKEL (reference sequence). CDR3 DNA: TGTGCCAGCAGCCCCCCCCTTCGGGGGATTGACAGTTCACCCCCCCACTTT. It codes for CASSPPLRGIDSSPPHF.

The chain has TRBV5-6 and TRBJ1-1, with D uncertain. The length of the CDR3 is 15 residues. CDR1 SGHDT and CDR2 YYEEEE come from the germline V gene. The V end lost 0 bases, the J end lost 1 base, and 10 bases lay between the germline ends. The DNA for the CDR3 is TGTGCCAGCAGCTTGGGCTGGGCCCCGAACACTGAAGCTTTCTTT. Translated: CASSLGWAPNTEAFF.

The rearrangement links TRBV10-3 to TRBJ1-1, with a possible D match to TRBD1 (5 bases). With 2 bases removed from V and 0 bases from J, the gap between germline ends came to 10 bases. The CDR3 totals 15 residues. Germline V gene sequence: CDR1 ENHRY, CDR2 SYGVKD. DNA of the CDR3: TGTGCCATCAGTGAGGAGGGACGGGTGAACACTGAAGCTTTCTTT. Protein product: CAISEEGRVNTEAFF.

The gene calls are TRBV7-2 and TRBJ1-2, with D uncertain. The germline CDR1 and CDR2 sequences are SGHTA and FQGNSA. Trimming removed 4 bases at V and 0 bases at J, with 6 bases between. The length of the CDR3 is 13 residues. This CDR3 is CASSSQTNYGYTF. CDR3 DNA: TGTGCCAGCAGCTCCCAGACTAACTATGGCTACACCTTC.

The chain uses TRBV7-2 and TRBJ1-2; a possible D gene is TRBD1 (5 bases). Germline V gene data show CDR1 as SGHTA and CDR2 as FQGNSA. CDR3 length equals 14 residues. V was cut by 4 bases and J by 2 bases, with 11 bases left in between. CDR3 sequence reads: CASSSGGVNYGYTF. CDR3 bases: TGTGCCAGCAGCTCCGGGGGGGTCAACTATGGCTACACCTTC.

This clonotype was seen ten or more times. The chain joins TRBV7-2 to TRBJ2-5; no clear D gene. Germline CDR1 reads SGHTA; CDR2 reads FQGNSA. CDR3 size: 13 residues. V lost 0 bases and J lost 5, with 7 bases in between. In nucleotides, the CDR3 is TGTGCCAGCAGCTTAGCCTTCGGGGAGACCCAGTACTTC. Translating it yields CASSLAFGETQYF.

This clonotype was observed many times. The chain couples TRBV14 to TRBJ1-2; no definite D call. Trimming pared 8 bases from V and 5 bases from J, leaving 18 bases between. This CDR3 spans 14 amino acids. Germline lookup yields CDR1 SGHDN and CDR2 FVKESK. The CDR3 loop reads CASSPMEGRYGYTF. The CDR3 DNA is TGTGCCAGCTCCCCTATGGAAGGGCGGTATGGCTACACCTTC.

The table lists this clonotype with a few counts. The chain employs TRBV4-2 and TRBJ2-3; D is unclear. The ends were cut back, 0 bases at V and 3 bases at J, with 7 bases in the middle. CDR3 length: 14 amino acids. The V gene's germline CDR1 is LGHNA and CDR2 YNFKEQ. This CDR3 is CASSQEALTDTQYF. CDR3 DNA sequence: TGTGCCAGCAGCCAAGAGGCCCTTACAGATACGCAGTATTTT.

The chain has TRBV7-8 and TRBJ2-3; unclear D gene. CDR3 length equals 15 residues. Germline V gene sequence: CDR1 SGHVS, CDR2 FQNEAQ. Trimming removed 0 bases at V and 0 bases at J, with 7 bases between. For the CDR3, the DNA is TGTGCCAGCAGCTTAGCTCCGGAAAGCACAGATACGCAGTATTTT. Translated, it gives CASSLAPESTDTQYF.

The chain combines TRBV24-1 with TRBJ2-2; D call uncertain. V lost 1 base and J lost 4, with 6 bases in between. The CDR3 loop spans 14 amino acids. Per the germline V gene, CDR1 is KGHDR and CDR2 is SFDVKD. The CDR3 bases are TGTGCCACCAGTGATTTTGGACCCACCGGGGAGCTGTTTTTT. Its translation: CATSDFGPTGELFF.

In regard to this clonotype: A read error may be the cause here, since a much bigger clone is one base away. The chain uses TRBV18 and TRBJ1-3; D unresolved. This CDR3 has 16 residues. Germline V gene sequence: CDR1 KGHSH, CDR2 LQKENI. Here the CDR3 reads CAGSTSAGDSGNTIYF. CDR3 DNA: TGTGCCGGCTCCACCTCGGCGGGTGACTCTGGAAACACCATATATTTT.

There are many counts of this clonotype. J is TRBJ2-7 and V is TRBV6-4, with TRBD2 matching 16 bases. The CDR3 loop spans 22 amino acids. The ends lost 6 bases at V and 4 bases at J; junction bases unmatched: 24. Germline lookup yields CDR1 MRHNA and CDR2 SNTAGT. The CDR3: CASRTRGQSPGLAGGPRYEQYF. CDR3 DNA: TGTGCCAGCAGGACCCGTGGACAGTCTCCGGGACTAGCGGGAGGGCCGAGGTACGAGCAGTACTTC.

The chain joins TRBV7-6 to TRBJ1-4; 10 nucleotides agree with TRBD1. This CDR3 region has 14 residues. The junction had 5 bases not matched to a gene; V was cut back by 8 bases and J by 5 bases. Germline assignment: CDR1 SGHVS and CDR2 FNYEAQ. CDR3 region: CASSMDRGNEKLFF. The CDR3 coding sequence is TGTGCCAGCTCGATGGACAGGGGGAATGAAAAACTGTTTTTT. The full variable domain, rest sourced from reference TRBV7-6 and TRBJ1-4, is GAGVSQSPRYKVTKRGQDVALRCDPISGHVSLYWYRQALGQGPEFLTYFNYEAQQDKSGLPNDRFSAERPEGSISTLTIQRTEQRDSAMYRCASSMDRGNEKLFFGSGTQLSVL.

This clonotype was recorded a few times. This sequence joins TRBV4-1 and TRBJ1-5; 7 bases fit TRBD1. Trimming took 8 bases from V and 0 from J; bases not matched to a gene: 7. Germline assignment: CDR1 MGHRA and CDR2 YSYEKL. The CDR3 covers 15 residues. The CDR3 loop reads CASGGQENSNQPQHF. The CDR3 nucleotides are TGCGCCAGCGGTGGACAGGAGAATAGCAATCAGCCCCAGCATTTT.

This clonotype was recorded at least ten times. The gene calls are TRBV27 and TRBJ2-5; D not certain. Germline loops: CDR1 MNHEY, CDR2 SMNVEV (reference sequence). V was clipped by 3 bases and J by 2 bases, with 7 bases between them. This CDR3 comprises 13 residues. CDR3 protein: CASSFPGQETQYF. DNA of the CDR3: TGTGCCAGCAGTTTCCCCGGACAAGAGACCCAGTACTTC.

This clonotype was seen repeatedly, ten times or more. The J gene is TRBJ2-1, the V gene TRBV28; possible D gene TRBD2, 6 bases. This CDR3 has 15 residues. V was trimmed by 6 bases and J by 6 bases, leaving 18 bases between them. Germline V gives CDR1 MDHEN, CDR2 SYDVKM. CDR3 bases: TGTGCCAGCAGGGGCGGGGCAGACATCGCCAATGAGCAGTTCTTC. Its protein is CASRGGADIANEQFF.

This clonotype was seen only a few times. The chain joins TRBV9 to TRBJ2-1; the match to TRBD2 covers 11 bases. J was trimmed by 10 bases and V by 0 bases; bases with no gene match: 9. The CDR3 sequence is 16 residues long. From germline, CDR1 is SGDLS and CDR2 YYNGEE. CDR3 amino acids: CASSVAPQTSGEEQFF. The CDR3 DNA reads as TGTGCCAGCAGCGTAGCCCCTCAGACTAGCGGGGAAGAGCAGTTCTTC.

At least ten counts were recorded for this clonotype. The CDR3 DNA follows: TGTGCCAGTAGGGACCGAAAAAAAAGCTATGGCTACACCTTC. Its protein is CASRDRKKSYGYTF. This sequence joins TRBV19 and TRBJ1-2; D ambiguous. The CDR3 spans 14 residues. Deletions cut 6 bases from V and 4 bases from J, with 15 bases between. CDR1 and CDR2 from the germline V gene are LNHDA and SQIVND (reference sequence).

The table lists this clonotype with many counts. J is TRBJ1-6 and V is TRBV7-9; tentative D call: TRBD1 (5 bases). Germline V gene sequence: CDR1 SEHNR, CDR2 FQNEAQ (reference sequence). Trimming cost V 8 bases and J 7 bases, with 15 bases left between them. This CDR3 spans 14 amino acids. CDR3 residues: CASARAAGNSPLHF. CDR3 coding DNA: TGTGCCAGCGCCCGGGCGGCAGGGAATTCACCCCTCCACTTT.

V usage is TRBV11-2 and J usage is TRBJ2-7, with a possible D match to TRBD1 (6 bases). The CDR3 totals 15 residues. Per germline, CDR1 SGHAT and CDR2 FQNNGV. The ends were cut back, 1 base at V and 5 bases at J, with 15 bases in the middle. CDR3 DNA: TGTGCCAGCAGCTTAGTAGACCCAGGGGCGGACGAGCAGTACTTC. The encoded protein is CASSLVDPGADEQYF.

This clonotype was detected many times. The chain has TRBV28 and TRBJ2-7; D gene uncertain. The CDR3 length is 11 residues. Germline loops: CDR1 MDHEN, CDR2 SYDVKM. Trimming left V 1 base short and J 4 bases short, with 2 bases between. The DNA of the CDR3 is TGTGCCAGCAGTTTATTTTACGAGCAGTACTTC. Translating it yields CASSLFYEQYF.

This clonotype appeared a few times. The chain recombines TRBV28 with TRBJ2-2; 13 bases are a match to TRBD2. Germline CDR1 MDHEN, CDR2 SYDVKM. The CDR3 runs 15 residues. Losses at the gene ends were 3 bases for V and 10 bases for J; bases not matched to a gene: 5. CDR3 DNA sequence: TGTGCCAGCAGTTTCGGGACTAGCGGGAAGCAGGAGCTGTTTTTT. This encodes CASSFGTSGKQELFF.

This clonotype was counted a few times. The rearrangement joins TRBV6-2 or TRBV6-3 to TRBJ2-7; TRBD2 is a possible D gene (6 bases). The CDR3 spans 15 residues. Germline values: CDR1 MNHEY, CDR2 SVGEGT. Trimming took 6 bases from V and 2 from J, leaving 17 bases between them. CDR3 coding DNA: TGTGCCAGCAGAGGTGGAGGGAGAGTAACCTACGAGCAGTACTTC. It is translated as CASRGGGRVTYEQYF.

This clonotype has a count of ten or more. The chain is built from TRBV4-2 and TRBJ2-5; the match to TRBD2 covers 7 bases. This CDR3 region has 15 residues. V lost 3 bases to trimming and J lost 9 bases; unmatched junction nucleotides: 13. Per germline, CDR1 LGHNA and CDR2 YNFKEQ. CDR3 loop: CASSQGDYTNGAQYF. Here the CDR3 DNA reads TGTGCCAGCAGCCAGGGGGACTACACCAACGGGGCCCAGTACTTC.